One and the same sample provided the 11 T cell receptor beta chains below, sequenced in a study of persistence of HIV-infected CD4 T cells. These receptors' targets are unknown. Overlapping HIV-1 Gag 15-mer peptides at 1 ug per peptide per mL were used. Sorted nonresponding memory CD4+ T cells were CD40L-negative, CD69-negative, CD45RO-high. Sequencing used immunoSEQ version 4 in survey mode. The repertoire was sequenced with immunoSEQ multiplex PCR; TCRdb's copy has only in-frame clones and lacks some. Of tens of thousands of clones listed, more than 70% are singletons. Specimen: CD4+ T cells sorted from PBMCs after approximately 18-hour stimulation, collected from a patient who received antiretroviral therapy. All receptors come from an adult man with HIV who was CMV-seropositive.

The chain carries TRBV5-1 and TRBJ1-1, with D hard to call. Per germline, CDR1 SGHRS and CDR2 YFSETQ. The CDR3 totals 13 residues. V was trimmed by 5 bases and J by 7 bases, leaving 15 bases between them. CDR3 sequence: CASRGIPDYEAFF. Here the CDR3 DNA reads TGCGCCAGCAGAGGAATCCCGGATTATGAAGCTTTCTTT.

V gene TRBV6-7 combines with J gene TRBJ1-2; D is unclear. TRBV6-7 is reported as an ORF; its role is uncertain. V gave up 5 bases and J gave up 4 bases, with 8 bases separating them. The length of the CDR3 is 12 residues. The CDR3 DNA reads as TGTGCCAGCAGTCCAACGGCCTATGGCTACACCTTC. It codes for CASSPTAYGYTF.

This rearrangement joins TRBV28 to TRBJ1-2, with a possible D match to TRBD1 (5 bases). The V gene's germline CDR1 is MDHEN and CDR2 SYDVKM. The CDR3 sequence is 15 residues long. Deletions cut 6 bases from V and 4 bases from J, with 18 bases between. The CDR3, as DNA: TGTGCCAGCAGATTCAGGGAGGCACGGGGCTATGGCTACACCTTC. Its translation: CASRFREARGYGYTF.

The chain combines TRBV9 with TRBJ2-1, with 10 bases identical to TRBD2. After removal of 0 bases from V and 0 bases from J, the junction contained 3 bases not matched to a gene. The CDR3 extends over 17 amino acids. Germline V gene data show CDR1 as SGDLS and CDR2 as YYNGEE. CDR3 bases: TGTGCCAGCAGCGTAGGGCTAGCGGGGGTCTCCTACAATGAGCAGTTCTTC. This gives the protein CASSVGLAGVSYNEQFF.

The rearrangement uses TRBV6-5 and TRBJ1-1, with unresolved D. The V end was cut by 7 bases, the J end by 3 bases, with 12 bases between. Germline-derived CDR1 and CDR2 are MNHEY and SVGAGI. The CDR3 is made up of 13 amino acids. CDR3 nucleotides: TGTGCCAGCACTCCCCTTATTTACACTGAAGCTTTCTTT. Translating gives CASTPLIYTEAFF.

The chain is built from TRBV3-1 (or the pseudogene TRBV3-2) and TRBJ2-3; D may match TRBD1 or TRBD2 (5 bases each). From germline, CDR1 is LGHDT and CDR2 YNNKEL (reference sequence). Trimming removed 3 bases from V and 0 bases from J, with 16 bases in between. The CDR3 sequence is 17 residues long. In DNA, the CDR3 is TGTGCCAGCAGCCATTATTCAGGGAGTTCTAGCACAGATACGCAGTATTTT. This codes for CASSHYSGSSSTDTQYF.

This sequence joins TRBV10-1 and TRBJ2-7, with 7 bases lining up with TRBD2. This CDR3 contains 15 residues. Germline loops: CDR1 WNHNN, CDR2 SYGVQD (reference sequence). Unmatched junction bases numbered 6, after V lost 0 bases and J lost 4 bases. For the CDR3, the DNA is TGCGCCAGCAGTGAGTCCTCCGGGGGGATGTACGAGCAGTACTTC. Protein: CASSESSGGMYEQYF.

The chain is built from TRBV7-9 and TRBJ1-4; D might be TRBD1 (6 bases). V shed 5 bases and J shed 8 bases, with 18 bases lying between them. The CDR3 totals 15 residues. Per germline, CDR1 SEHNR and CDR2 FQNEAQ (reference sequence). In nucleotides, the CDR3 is TGTGCCAGCAGCCAGGGGTCCTGGACATACGAAAAACTGTTTTTT. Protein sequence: CASSQGSWTYEKLFF.

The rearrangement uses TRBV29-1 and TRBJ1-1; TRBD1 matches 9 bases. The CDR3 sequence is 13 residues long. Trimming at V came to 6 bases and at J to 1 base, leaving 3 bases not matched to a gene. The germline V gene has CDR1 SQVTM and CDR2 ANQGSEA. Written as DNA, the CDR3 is TGCAGCGTAGCGGGACAGGGGAACACTGAAGCTTTCTTT. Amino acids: CSVAGQGNTEAFF.

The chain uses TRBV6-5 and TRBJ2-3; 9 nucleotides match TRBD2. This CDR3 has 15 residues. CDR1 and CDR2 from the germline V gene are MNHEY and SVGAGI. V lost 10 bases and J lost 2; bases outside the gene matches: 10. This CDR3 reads CAIGRKRGDTDTQYF. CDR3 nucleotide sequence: TGTGCCATCGGGCGGAAGCGGGGGGACACAGATACGCAGTATTTT.

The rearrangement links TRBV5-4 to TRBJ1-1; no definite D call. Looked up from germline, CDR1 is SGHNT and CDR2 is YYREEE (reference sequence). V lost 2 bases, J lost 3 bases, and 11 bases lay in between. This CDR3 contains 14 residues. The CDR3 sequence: CASSFFLTDTEAFF. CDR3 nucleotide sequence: TGTGCCAGCAGCTTTTTTCTTACAGACACTGAAGCTTTCTTT.